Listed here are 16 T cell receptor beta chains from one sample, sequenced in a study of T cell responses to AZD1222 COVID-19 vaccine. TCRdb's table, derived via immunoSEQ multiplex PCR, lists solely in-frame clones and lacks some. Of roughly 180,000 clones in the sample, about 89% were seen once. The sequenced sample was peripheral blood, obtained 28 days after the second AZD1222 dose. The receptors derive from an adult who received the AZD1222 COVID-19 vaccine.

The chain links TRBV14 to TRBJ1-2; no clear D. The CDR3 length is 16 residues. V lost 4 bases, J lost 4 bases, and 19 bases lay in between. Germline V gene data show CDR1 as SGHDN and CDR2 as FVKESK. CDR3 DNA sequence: TGTGCCAGCAGCCTTTTCGTAGGGCCACACGTCTATGGCTACACCTTC. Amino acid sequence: CASSLFVGPHVYGYTF.

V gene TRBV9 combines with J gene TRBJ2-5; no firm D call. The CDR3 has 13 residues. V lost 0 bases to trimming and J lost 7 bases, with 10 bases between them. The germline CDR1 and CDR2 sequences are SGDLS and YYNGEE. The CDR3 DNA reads TGTGCCAGCAGCGTAGGCAGTTGGGGGACCCAGTACTTC. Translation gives CASSVGSWGTQYF.

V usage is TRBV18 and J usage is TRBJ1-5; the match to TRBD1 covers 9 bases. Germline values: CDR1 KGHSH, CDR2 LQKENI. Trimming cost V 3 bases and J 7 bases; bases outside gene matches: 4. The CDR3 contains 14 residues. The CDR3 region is CASSPDRGGQPQHF. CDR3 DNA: TGTGCCAGCTCACCGGACAGGGGAGGGCAGCCCCAGCATTTT. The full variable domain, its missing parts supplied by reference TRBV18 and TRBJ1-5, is NAGVMQNPRHLVRRRGQEARLRCSPMKGHSHVYWYRQLPEEGLKFMVYLQKENIIDESGMPKERFSAEFPKEGPSILRIQQVVRGDSAAYFCASSPDRGGQPQHFGDGTRLSIL.

The CDR3 DNA sequence: TGTGCCTGGAGTGCCTCCCGGGGGTTGAATCAGCCCCAGCATTTT. Amino acids: CAWSASRGLNQPQHF. The J gene is TRBJ1-5, the V gene TRBV30, with D possibly TRBD1 on 5 matching bases. Trimming took 1 base from V and 4 from J, leaving 14 bases between them. Germline CDR1 reads GTSNPN; CDR2 reads SVGIG (reference sequence). The CDR3 has 15 amino acids.

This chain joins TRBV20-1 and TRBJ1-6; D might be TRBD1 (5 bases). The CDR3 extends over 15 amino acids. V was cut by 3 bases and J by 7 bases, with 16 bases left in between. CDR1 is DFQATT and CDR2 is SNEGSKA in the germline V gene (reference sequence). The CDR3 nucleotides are TGCAGTGCTAGTTCCCAGGGCCTCAGGAATTCACCCCTCCACTTT. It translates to CSASSQGLRNSPLHF.

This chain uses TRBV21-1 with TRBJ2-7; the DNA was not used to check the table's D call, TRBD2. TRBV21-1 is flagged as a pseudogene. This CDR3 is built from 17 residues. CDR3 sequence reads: CASSKAPGLAGVYEQYF. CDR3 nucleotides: TGTGCCAGCAGCAAGGCCCCCGGACTAGCGGGAGTCTACGAGCAGTACTTC.

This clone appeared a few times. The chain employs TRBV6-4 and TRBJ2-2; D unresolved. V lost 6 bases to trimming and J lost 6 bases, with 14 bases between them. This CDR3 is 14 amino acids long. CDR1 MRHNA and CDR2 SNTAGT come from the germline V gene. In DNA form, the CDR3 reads TGTGCCAGCAGCGAGAGCCAAGAGGCCGGGGAGCTGTTTTTT. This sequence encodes CASSESQEAGELFF.

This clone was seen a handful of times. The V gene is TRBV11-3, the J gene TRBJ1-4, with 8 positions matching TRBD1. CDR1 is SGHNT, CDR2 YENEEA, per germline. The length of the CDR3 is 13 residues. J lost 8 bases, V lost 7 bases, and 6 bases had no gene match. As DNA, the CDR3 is TGTGCCAGCAACGAAGGACAGGGAGAAAAACTGTTTTTT. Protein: CASNEGQGEKLFF.

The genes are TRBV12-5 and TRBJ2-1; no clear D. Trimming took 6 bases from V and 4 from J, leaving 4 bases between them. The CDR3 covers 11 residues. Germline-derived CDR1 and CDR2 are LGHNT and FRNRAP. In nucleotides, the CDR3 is TGTGCTAGTGGGATTTACAATGAGCAGTTCTTC. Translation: CASGIYNEQFF.

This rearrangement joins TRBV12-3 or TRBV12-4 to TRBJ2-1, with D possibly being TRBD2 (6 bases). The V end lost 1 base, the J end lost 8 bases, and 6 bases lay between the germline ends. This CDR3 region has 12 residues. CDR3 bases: TGTGCCAGCAGTTTAGGGGACTATGAGCAGTTCTTC. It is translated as CASSLGDYEQFF.

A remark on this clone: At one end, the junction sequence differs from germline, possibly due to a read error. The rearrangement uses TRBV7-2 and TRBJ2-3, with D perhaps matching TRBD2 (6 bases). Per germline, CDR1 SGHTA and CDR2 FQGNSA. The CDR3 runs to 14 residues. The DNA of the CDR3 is TGTGTCAGCAGCGCGCAACCCGGAGGGTATACGCAGTATTTT. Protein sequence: CVSSAQPGGYTQYF.

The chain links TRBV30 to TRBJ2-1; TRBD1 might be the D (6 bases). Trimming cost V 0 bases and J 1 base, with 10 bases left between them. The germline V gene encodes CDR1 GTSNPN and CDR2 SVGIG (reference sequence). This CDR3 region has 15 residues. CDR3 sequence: CAWSVLGASYNEQFF. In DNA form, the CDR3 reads TGTGCCTGGAGTGTTCTGGGGGCATCCTACAATGAGCAGTTCTTC.

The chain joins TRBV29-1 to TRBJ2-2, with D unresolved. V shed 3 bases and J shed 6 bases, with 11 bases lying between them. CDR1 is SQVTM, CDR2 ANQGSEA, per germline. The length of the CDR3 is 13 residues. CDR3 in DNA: TGCAGCGTTGATGCAGGCTTGGCCGGGGAGCTGTTTTTT. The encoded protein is CSVDAGLAGELFF.

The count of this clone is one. CDR3 protein: CASSVARDGYTF. The CDR3 bases are TGCGCCAGCAGCGTGGCCCGAGACGGCTACACCTTC. V and J are TRBV5-1 and TRBJ1-2; D is unclear. Per the germline V gene, CDR1 is SGHRS and CDR2 is YFSETQ. This CDR3 has 12 amino acids. Trimming removed 4 bases from V and 8 bases from J, with 12 bases in between.

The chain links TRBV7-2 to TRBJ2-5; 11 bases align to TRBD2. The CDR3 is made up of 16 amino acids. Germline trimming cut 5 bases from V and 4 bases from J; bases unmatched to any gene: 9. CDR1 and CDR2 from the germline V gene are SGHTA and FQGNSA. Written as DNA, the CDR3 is TGTGCCAGCAGCCACCGACTAGCGGGATTTCGAGAGACCCAGTACTTC. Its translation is CASSHRLAGFRETQYF.

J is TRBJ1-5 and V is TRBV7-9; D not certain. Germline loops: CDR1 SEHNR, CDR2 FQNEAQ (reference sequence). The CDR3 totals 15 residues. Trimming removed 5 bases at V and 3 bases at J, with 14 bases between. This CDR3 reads CASSRSGGNNQPQHF. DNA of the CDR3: TGTGCCAGCAGCCGATCGGGAGGGAACAATCAGCCCCAGCATTTT.